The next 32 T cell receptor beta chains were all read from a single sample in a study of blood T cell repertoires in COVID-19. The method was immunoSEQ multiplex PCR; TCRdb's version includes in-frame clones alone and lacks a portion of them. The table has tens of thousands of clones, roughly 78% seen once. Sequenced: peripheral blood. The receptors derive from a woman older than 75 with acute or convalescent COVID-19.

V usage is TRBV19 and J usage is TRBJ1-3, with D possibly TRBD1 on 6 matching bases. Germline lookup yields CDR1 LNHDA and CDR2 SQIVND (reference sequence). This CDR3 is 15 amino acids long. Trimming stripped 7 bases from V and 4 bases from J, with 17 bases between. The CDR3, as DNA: TGTGCCAGTACCCTGGACAGACTTGGAGGAAACACCATATATTTT. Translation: CASTLDRLGGNTIYF.

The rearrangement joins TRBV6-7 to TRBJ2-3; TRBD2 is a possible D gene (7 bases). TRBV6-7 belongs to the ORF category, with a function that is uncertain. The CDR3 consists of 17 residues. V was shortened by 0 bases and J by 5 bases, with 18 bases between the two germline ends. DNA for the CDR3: TGTGCCAGCAGTTACTCCCCCGAGGCGGGGGCCCTAGATACGCAGTATTTT. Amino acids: CASSYSPEAGALDTQYF.

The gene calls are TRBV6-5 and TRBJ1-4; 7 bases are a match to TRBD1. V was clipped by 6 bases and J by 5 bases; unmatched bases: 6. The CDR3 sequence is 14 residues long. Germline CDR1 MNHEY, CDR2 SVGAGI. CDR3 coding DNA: TGTGCCAGCAGGCAGGACAGGTGGAATGAAAAACTGTTTTTT. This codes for CASRQDRWNEKLFF.

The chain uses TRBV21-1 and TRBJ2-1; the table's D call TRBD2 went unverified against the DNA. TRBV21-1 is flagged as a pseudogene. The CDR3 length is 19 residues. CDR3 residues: CASSKHLVLLTGGYNEQFF. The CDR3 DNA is TGTGCCAGCAGCAAACATTTGGTCCTCCTTACGGGGGGCTACAATGAGCAGTTCTTC.

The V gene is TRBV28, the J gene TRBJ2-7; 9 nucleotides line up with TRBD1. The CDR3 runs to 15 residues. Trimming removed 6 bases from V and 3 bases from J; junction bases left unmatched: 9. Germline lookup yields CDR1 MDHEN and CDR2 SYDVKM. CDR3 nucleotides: TGTGCCAGCAGGACCGGGGGACAGGGATTCTACGAGCAGTACTTC. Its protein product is CASRTGGQGFYEQYF.

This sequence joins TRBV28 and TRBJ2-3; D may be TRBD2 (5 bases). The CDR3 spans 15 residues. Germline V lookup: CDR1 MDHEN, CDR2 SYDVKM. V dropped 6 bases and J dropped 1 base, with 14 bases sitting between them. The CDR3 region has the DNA TGTGCCAGCAGGACGACGGGATGGGGCACAGATACGCAGTATTTT. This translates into CASRTTGWGTDTQYF.

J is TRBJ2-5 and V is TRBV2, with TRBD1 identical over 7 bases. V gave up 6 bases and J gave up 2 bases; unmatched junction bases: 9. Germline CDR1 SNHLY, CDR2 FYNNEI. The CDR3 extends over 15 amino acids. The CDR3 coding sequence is TGTGCCAGCAGCGCTACAGGGGCCCGACAAGAGACCCAGTACTTC. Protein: CASSATGARQETQYF.

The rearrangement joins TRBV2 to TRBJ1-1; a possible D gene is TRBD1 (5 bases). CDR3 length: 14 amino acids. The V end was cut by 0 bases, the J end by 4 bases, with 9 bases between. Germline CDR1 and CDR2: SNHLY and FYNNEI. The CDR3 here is CASSEAGTSTEAFF. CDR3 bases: TGTGCCAGCAGTGAAGCAGGGACTAGCACTGAAGCTTTCTTT.

CDR3 bases: TGTGCCAGCAGCCAAGCTGAGTCGTCTACGCAGTATTTT. Protein: CASSQAESSTQYF. The chain has TRBV14 and TRBJ2-3; unclear D gene. Germline V CDR1 and CDR2: SGHDN, FVKESK. The CDR3 contains 13 residues. Trimming removed 1 base at V and 8 bases at J, with 10 bases between.

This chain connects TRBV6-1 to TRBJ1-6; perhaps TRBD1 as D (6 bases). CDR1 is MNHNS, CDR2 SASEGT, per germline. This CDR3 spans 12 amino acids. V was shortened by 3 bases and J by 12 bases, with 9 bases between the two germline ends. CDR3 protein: CASSETGLPLHF. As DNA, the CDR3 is TGTGCCAGCAGTGAGACAGGTCTACCCCTCCACTTT.

The CDR3 sequence: CASSSQGVSYEQYF. As DNA, the CDR3 is TGCGCCAGCAGCTCCCAGGGGGTCTCCTACGAGCAGTACTTC. This sequence joins TRBV5-1 and TRBJ2-7, with TRBD1 matching over 7 bases. Germline CDR1 SGHRS, CDR2 YFSETQ. V was pared by 3 bases and J by 0 bases, with 3 bases of the junction left unmatched. The CDR3 runs 14 residues.

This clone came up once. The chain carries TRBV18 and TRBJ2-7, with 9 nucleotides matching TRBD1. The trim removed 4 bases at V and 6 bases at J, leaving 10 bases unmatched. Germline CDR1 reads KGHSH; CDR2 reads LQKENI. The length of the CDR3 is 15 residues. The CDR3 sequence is CASSRSGQGGSEQYF. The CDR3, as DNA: TGTGCCAGCTCACGCTCGGGACAGGGAGGGTCCGAGCAGTACTTC.

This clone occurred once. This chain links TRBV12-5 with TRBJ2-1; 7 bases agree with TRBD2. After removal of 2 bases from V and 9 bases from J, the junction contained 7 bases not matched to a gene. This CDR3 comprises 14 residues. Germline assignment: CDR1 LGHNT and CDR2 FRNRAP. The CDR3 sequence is CASGLLGGPSEQFF. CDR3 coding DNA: TGTGCTAGTGGTTTGCTGGGAGGGCCTAGTGAGCAGTTCTTC.

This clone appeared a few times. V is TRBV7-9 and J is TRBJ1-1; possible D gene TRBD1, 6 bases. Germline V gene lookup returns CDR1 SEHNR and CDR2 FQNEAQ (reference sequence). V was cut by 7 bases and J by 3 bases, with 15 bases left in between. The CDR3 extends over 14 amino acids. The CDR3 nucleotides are TGTGCCAGCACCATCGCGGGGGCGGACACTGAAGCTTTCTTT. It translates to CASTIAGADTEAFF.

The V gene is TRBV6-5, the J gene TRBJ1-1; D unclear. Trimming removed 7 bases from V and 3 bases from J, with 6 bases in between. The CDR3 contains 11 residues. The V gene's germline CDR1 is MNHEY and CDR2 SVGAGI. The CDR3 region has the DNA TGTGCCAGCATAGCTTACACTGAAGCTTTCTTT. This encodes CASIAYTEAFF.

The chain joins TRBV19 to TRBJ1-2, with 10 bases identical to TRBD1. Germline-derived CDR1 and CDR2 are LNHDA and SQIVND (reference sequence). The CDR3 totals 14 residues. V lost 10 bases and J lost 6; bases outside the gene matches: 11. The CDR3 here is CATNRDRGSDGYTF. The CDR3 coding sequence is TGTGCCACTAACCGGGACAGGGGTTCCGATGGCTACACCTTC.

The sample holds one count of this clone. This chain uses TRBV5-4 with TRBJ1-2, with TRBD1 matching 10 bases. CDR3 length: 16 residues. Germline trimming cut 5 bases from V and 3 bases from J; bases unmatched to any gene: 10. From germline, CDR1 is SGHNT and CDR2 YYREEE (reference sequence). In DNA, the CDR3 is TGTGCCAGCAGTCCCGCCGCCGGGACAGGGGACTATGGCTACACCTTC. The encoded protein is CASSPAAGTGDYGYTF. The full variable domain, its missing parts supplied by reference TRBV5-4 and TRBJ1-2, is ETGVTQSPTHLIKTRGQQVTLRCSSQSGHNTVSWYQQALGQGPQFIFQYYREEENGRGNFPPRFSGLQFPNYSSELNVNALELDDSALYLCASSPAAGTGDYGYTFGSGTRLTVV.

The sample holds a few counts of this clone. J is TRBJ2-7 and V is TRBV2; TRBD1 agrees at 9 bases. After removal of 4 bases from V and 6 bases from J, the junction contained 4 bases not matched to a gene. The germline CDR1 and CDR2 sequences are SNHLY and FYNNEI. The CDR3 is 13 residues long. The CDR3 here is CASSGTGEGEQYF. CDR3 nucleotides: TGTGCCAGCAGTGGGACAGGGGAGGGCGAGCAGTACTTC.

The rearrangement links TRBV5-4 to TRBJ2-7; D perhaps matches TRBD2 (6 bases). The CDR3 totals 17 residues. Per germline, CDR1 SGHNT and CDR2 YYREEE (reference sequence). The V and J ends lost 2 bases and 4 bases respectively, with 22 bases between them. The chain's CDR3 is CASSFGGSGRSSYEQYF. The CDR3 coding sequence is TGTGCCAGCAGCTTTGGGGGGTCAGGGAGGAGCTCATACGAGCAGTACTTC.

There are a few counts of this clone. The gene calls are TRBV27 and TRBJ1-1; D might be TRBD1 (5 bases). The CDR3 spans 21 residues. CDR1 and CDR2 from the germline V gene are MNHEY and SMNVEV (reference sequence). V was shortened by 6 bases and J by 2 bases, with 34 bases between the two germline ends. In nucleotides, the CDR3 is TGTGCCAGCAGCTTAGTAAAGACGGACTCTGATAACCAGGGACTAAACACTGAAGCTTTCTTT. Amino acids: CASSLVKTDSDNQGLNTEAFF.

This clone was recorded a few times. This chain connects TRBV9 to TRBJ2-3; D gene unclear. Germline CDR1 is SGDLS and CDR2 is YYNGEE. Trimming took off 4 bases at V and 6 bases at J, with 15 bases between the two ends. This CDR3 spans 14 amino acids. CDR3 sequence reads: CASSRPEERDTQYF. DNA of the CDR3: TGTGCCAGCAGCCGCCCCGAGGAGAGGGATACGCAGTATTTT.

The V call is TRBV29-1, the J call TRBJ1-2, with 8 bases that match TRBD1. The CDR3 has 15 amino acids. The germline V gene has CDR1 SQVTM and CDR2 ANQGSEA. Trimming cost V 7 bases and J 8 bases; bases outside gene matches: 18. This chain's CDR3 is CSARRWDRQLGGYTF. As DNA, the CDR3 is TGCAGCGCACGAAGATGGGACAGGCAACTGGGGGGCTACACCTTC.

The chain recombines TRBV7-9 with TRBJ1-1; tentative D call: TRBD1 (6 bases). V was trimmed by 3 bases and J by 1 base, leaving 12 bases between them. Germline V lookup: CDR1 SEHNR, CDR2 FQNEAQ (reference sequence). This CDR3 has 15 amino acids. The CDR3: CASSFSVQGNTEAFF. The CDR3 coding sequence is TGTGCCAGCAGCTTTAGTGTACAGGGGAACACTGAAGCTTTCTTT.

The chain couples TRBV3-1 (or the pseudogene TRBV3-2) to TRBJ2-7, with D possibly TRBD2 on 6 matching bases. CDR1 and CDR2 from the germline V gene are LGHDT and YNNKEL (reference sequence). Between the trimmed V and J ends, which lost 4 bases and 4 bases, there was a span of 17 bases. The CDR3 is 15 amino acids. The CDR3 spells CASSRKGGTVYEQYF. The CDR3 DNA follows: TGTGCCAGCAGCCGAAAGGGCGGGACTGTATACGAGCAGTACTTC.

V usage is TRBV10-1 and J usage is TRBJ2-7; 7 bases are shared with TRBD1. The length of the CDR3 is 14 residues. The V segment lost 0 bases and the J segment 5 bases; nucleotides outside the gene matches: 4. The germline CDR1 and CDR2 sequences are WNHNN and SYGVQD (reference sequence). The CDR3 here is CASSESIQGNEQYF. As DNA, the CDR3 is TGCGCCAGCAGTGAGTCTATACAGGGGAACGAGCAGTACTTC.

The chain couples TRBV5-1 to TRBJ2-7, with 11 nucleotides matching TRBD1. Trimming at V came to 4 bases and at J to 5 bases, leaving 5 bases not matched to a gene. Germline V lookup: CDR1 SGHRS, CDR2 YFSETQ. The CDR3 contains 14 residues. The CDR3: CASSTGTGGDEQYF. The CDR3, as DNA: TGCGCCAGCAGCACCGGGACAGGGGGGGACGAGCAGTACTTC. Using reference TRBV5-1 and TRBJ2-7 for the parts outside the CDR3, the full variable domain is KAGVTQTPRYLIKTRGQQVTLSCSPISGHRSVSWYQQTPGQGLQFLFEYFSETQRNKGNFPGRFSGRQFSNSRSEMNVSTLELGDSALYLCASSTGTGGDEQYFGPGTRLTVT.

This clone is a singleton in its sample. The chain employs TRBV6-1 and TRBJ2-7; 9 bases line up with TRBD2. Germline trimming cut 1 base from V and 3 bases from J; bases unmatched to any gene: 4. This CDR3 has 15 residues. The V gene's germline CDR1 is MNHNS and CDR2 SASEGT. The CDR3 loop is CASSEEREDLYEQYF. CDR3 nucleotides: TGTGCCAGCAGTGAAGAGCGGGAGGACCTCTACGAGCAGTACTTC.

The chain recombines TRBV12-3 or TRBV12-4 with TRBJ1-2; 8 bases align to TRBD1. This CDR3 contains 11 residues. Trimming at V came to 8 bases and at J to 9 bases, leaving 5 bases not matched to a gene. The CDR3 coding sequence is TGTGCCAGCGGACAGGGTTTGAGCTACACCTTC. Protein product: CASGQGLSYTF.

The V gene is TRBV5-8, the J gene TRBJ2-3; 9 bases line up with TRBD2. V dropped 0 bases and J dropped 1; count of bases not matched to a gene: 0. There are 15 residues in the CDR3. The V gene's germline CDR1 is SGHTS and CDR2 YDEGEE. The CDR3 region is CASSLGLAGTDTQYF. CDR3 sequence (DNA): TGTGCCAGCAGCTTGGGACTAGCGGGCACAGATACGCAGTATTTT.

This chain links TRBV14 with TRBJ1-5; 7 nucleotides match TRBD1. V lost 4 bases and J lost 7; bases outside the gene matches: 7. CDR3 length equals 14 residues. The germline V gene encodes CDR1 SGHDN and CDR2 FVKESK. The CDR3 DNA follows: TGTGCCAGCAGCCTTACAGGGGAACGGCAGCCCCAGCATTTT. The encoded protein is CASSLTGERQPQHF.

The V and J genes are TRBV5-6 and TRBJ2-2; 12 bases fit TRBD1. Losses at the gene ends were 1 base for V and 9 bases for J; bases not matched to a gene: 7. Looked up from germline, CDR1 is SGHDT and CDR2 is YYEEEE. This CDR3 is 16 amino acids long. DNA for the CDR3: TGTGCCAGCAGCTTGAGGGGACAGGGGGCGCGTAGGGAGCTGTTTTTT. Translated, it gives CASSLRGQGARRELFF.

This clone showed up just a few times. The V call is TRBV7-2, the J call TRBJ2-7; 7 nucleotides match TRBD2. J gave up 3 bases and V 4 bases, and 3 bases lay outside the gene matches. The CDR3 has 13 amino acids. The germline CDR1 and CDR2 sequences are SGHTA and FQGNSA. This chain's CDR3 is CASSSGRLYEQYF. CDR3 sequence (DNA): TGTGCCAGCAGCTCCGGGAGGCTCTACGAGCAGTACTTC.